One sample yielded the 2 T cell receptor beta chains listed below, sequenced in a study of cytomegalovirus exposure and HLA in healthy donors. Amplification used 60 Vbeta primers and 13 Jbeta primers. Libraries were prepared by immunoSEQ multiplex PCR; TCRdb keeps only in-frame clonotypes and omits some of them. The data contain roughly 83,000 clones, less than 85% of them singletons. The sequencing input was PBMCs. These receptors came from a man aged 60-69 years in good health and CMV-seronegative.

The J gene is TRBJ1-1, the V gene TRBV13; TRBD1 agrees at 10 bases. J gave up 0 bases and V 7 bases, and 8 bases lay outside the gene matches. CDR1 and CDR2 from the germline V gene are PRHDT and FYEKMQ (reference sequence). There are 16 residues in the CDR3. The DNA for the CDR3 is TGTGCCAGCACGAAGGACAGGGGGTTTTTGAACACTGAAGCTTTCTTT. This encodes CASTKDRGFLNTEAFF.

The chain recombines TRBV14 with TRBJ2-2; weak D call: TRBD1 (5 bases). The CDR3 runs to 15 residues. From germline, CDR1 is SGHDN and CDR2 FVKESK. Trimming removed 6 bases at V and 1 base at J, with 12 bases between. In DNA, the CDR3 is TGTGCCAGCAGTCAATCCGACAGGAACACCGGGGAGCTGTTTTTT. The encoded protein is CASSQSDRNTGELFF.